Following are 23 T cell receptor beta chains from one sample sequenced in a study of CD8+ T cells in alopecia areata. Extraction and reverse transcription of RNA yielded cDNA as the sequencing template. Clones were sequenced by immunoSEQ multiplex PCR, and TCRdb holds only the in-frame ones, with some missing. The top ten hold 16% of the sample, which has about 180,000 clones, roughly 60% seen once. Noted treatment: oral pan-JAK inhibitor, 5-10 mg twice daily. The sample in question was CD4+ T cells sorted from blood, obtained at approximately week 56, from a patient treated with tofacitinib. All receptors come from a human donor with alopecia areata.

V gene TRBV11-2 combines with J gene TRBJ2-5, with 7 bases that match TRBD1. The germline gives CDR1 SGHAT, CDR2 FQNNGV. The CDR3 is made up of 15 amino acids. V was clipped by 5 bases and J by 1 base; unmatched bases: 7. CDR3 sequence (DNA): TGTGCCAGCAGCGCAGGGGGTCCCCTCCAAGAGACCCAGTACTTC. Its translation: CASSAGGPLQETQYF.

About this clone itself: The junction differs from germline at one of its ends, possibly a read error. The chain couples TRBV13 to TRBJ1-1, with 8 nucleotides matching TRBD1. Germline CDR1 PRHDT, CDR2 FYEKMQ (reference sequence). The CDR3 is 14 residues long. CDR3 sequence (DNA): TGTGCCAGCAGCGTAGGGACAGGGAACACTGAAGCTTTCTTT. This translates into CASSVGTGNTEAFF.

The CDR3 coding sequence is TGTGCCAGCAAAGGCGAGCGGGCAAACAATGAGCAGTTCTTC. It specifies CASKGERANNEQFF. This chain uses TRBV11-3 with TRBJ2-1; a weak D match, TRBD2 (6 bases). The V end lost 7 bases, the J end lost 5 bases, and 15 bases lay between the germline ends. Germline V lookup: CDR1 SGHNT, CDR2 YENEEA. This CDR3 has 14 amino acids.

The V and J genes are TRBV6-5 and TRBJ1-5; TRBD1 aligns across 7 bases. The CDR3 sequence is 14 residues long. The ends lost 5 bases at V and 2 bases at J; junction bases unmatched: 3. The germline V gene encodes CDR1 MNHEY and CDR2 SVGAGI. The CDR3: CASSRGTGNQPQHF. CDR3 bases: TGTGCCAGCAGTCGTGGGACAGGCAATCAGCCCCAGCATTTT.

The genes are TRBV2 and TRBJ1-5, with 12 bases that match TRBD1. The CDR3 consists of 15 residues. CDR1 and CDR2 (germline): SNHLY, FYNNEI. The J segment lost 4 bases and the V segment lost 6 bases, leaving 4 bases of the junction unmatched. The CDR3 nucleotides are TGTGCCAGCAGATGGGACAGGGGGCGTAATCAGCCCCAGCATTTT. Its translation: CASRWDRGRNQPQHF.

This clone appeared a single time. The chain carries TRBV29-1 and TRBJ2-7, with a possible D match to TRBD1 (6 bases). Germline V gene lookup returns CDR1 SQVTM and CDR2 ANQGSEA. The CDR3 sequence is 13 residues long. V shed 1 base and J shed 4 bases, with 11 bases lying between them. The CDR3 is CSVEGARGYEQYF. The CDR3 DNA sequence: TGCAGCGTTGAAGGTGCCAGGGGTTACGAGCAGTACTTC.

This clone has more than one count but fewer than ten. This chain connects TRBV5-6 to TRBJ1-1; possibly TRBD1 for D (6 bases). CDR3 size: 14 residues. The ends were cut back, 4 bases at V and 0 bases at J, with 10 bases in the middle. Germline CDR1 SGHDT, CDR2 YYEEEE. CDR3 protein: CASSVGQLNTEAFF. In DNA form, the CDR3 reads TGTGCCAGCAGCGTTGGACAGCTGAACACTGAAGCTTTCTTT.

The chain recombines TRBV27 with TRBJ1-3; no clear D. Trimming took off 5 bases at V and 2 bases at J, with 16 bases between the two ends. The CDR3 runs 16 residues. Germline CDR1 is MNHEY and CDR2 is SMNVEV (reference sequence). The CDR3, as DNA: TGTGCCAGCAGTCGTTTACCCCCAAGGGCTGGAAACACCATATATTTT. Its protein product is CASSRLPPRAGNTIYF.

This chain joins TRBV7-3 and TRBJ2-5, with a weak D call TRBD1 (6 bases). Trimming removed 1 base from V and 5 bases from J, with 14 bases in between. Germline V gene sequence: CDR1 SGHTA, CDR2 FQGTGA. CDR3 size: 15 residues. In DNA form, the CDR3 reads TGTGCCAGCAGCTTAATGGGACAACAAAGTGAGACCCAGTACTTC. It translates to CASSLMGQQSETQYF.

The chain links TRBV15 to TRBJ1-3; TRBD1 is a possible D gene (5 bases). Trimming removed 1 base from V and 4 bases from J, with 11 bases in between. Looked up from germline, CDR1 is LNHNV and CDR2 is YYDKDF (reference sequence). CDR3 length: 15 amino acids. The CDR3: CATSRATGTGNTIYF. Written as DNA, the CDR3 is TGTGCCACCAGCAGAGCCACGGGGACGGGAAACACCATATATTTT.

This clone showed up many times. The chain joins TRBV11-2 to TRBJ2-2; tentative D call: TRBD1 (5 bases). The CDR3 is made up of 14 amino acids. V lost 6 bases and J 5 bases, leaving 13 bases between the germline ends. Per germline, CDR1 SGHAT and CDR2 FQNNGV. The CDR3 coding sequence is TGTGCCAGCAGGGTAGGGGCCGATACCGGGGAGCTGTTTTTT. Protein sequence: CASRVGADTGELFF.

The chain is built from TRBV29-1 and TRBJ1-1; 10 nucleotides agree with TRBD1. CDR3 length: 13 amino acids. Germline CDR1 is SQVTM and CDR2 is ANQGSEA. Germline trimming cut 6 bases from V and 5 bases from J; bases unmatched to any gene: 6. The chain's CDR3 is CSVRQGAGTEAFF. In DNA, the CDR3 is TGCAGCGTGAGACAGGGGGCTGGGACTGAAGCTTTCTTT.

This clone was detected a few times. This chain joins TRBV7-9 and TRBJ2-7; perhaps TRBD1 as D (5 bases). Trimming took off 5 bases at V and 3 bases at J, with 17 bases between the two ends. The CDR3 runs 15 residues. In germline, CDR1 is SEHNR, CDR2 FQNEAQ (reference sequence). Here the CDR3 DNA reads TGTGCCAGCAGCCCAGACAGCACCAGACGCTACGAGCAGTACTTC. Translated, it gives CASSPDSTRRYEQYF. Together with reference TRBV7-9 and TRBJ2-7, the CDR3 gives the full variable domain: DTGVSQNPRHKITKRGQNVTFRCDPISEHNRLYWYRQTLGQGPEFLTYFQNEAQLEKSRLLSDRFSAERPKGSFSTLEIQRTEQGDSAMYLCASSPDSTRRYEQYFGPGTRLTVT.

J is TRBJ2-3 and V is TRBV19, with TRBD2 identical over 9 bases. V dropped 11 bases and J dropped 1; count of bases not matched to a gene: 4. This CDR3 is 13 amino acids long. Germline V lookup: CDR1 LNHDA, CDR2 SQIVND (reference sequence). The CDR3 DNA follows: TGTGCCCGCAAGCGGGGGGGCACAGATACGCAGTATTTT. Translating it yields CARKRGGTDTQYF. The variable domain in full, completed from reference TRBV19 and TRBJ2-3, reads DGGITQSPKYLFRKEGQNVTLSCEQNLNHDAMYWYRQDPGQGLRLIYYSQIVNDFQKGDIAEGYSVSREKKESFPLTVTSAQKNPTAFYLCARKRGGTDTQYFGPGTRLTVL.

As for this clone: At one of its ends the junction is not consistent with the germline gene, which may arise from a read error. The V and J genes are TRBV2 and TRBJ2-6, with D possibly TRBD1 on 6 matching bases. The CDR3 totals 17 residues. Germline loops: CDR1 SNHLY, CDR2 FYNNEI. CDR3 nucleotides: TGTGCCAGCAGAGAAGACAGGACACGGGCTGGGGCCAACGTCCTGACTTTC. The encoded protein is CASREDRTRAGANVLTF.

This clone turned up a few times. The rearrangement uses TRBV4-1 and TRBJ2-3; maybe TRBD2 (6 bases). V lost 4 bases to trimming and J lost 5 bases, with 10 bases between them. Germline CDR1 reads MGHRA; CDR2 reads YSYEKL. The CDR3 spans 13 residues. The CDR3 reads CASSPRAGDTQYF. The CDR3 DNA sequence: TGCGCCAGCAGCCCCCGAGCGGGAGATACGCAGTATTTT.

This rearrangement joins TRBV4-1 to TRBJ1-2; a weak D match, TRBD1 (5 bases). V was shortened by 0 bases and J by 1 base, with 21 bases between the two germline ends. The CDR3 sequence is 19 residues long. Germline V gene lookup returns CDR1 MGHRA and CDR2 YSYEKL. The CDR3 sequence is CASSQDLRDGTAINYGYTF. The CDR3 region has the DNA TGCGCCAGCAGCCAAGATCTCCGGGACGGGACCGCTATTAACTATGGCTACACCTTC.

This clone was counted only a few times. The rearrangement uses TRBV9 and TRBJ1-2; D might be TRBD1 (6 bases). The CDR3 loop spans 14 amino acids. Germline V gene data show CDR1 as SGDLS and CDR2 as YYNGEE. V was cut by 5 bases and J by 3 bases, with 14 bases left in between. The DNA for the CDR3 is TGTGCCAGCAGGGGCGCAGGGGCAGACTATGGCTACACCTTC. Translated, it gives CASRGAGADYGYTF. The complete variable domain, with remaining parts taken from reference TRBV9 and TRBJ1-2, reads DSGVTQTPKHLITATGQRVTLRCSPRSGDLSVYWYQQSLDQGLQFLIQYYNGEERAKGNILERFSAQQFPDLHSELNLSSLELGDSALYFCASRGAGADYGYTFGSGTRLTVV.

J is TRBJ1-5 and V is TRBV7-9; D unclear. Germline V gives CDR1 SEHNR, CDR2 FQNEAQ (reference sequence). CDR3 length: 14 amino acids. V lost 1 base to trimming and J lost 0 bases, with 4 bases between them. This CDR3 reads CASSLGYSNQPQHF. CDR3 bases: TGTGCCAGCAGCTTAGGATATAGCAATCAGCCCCAGCATTTT.

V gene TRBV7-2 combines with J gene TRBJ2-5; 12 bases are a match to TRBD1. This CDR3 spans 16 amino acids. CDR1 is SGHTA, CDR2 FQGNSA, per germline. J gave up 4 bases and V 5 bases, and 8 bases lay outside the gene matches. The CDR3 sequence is CASSLLGTGGAETQYF. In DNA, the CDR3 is TGTGCCAGCAGCCTTCTCGGGACAGGGGGCGCAGAGACCCAGTACTTC.

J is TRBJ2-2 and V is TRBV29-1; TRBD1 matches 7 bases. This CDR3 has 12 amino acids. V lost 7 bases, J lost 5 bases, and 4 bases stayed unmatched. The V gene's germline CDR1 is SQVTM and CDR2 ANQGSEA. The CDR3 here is CSGDSGTGELFF. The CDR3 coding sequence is TGCAGCGGGGACAGCGGAACCGGGGAGCTGTTTTTT.

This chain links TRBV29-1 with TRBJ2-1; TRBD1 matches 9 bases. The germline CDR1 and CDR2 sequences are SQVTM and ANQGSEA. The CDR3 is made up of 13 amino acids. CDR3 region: CSVTGTGYDEQFF. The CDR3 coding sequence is TGCAGTGTCACCGGGACAGGGTACGATGAGCAGTTCTTC.

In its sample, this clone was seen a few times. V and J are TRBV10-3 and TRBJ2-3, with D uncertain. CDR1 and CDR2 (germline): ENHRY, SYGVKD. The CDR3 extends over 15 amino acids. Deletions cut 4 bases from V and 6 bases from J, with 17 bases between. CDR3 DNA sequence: TGTGCCATCAGTGTAGGTCAGATAACCGTCGATACGCAGTATTTT. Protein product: CAISVGQITVDTQYF.